The sequence of this T cell receptor (beta chain) was determined in a study of T-cell reconstitution after alpha-beta-depleted transplantation in children. General observations from the study: The study reportedly traced alpha-beta T cells about two months after transplant to several hundred expanded graft clones.

Researchers prepared the TCRbeta library using unique molecular identifiers, the study reports. Using its own MiXCR run on the PCR reads, TCRdb lists one record per CDR3 protein. The sample includes a few hundred thousand distinct CDR3 sequences, roughly 30% seen only once; the top ten take 30% to 40%. As concerns this clonotype: Its antigen is as yet unknown.

CDR3 length: 14 amino acids. Per germline, CDR1 SGHRS and CDR2 YFSETQ. The V segment lost 4 bases and the J segment 5 bases; nucleotides outside the gene matches: 7. This sequence joins TRBV5-1 and TRBJ2-7; 9 nucleotides line up with TRBD1. This receptor was obtained from a boy younger than two with Wiskott-Aldrich syndrome, due to receive a stem cell transplant. The specimen was PBMCs, collected before TCRalphabeta/CD19-depleted stem cell transplant. The CDR3 is CASSPRTGVNEQYF. In DNA form, the CDR3 reads TGCGCCAGCAGCCCACGGACAGGGGTGAACGAGCAGTACTTC.